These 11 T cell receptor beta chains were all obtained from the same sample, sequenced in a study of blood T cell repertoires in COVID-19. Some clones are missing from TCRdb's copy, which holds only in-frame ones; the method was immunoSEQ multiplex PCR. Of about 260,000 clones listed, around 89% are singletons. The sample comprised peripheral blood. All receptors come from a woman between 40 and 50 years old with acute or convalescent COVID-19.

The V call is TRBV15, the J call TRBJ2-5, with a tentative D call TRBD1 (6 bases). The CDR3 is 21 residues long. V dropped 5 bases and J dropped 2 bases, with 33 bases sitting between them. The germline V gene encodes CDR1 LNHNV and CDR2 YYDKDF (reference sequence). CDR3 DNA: TGTGCCACCAGCCGATTAACCCTGCGCACCGCATTAACGCAGGGGCAAGAGACCCAGTACTTC. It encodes CATSRLTLRTALTQGQETQYF.

CDR3 loop: CASSQAPWGHYNSPLHF. CDR3 bases: TGTGCCAGCAGCCAAGCTCCTTGGGGACATTATAATTCACCCCTCCACTTT. V gene TRBV3-1 (or the pseudogene TRBV3-2) combines with J gene TRBJ1-6; TRBD1 might be the D (6 bases). The CDR3 is 17 amino acids. Germline lookup yields CDR1 LGHDT and CDR2 YNNKEL (reference sequence). V was cut by 1 base and J by 4 bases, with 14 bases left in between.

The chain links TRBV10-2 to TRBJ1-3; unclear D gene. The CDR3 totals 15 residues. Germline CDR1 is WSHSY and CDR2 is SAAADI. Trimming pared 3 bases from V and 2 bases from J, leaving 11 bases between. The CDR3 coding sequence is TGCGCCAGCAGTGAACCCCCGGGGACTGGAAACACCATATATTTT. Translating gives CASSEPPGTGNTIYF.

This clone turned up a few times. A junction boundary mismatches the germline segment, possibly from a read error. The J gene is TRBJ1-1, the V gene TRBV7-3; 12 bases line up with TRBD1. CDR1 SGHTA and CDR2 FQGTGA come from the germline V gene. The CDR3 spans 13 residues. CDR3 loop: CASSSPGQGAWSW. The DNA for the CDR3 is TGTGCCAGCAGCTCACCGGGACAGGGGGCATGGTCTTGG. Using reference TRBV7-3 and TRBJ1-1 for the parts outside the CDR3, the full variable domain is GAGVSQTPSNKVTEKGKYVELRCDPISGHTALYWYRQSLGQGPEFLIYFQGTGAADDSGLPNDRFFAVRPEGSVSTLKIQRTERGDSAVYLCASSSPGQGAWSWGQGTRLTVV.

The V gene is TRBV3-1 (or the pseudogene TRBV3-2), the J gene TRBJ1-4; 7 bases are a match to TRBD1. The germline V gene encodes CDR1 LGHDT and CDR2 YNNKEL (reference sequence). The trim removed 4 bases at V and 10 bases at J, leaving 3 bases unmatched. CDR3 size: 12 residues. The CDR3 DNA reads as TGTGCCAGCAGCCTCCAGGGGGGAAAACTGTTTTTT. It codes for CASSLQGGKLFF.

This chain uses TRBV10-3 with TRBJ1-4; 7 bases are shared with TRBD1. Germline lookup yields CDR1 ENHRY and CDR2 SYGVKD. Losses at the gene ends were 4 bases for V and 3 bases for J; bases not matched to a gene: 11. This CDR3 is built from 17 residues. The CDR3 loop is CAISAVGTTGPNEKLFF. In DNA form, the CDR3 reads TGTGCCATCAGTGCGGTAGGCACGACAGGGCCTAATGAAAAACTGTTTTTT.

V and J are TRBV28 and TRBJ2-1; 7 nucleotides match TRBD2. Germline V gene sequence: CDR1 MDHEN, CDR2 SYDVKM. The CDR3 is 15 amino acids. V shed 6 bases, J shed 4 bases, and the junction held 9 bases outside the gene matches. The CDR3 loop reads CASSLSGGSYNEQFF. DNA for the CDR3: TGTGCCAGCAGCCTTTCGGGGGGTTCGTACAATGAGCAGTTCTTC.

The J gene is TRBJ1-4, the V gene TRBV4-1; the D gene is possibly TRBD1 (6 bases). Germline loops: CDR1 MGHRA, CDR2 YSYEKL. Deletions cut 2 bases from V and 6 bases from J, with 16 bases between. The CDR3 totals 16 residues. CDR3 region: CASSQPRDTSDEKLFF. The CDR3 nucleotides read TGCGCCAGCAGCCAACCGAGGGACACCTCAGATGAAAAACTGTTTTTT.

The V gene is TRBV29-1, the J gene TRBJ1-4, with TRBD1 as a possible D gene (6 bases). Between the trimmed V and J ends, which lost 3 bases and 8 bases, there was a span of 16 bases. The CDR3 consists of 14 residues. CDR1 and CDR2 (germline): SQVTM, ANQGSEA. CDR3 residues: CSVDGGAGNEKLFF. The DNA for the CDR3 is TGCAGCGTTGATGGGGGGGCAGGTAACGAAAAACTGTTTTTT.

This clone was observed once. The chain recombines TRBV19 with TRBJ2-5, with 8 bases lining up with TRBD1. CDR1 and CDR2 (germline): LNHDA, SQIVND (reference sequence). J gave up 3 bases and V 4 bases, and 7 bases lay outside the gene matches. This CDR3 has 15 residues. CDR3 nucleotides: TGTGCCAGTAGTACAGGGGGCGCTTGGGAAGAGACCCAGTACTTC. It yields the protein CASSTGGAWEETQYF. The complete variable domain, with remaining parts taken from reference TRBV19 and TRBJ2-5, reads DGGITQSPKYLFRKEGQNVTLSCEQNLNHDAMYWYRQDPGQGLRLIYYSQIVNDFQKGDIAEGYSVSREKKESFPLTVTSAQKNPTAFYLCASSTGGAWEETQYFGPGTRLLVL.

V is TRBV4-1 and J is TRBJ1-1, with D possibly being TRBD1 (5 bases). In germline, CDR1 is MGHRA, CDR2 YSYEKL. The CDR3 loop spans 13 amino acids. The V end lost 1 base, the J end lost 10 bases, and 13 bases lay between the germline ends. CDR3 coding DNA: TGCGCCAGCAGCCAAGCAGGGTTGTCTGCAGCTTTCTTT. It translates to CASSQAGLSAAFF.